Sequencing of this T cell receptor (beta chain) was carried out in a study of control samples from healthy donors and cancer patients. The ends were cut back, 0 bases at V and 3 bases at J, with 6 bases in the middle. Germline CDR1 and CDR2: SGDLS and YYNGEE. CDR3 length: 14 amino acids. Only in-frame clones appear in the TCRdb table, and some are missing; sequencing was by immunoSEQ multiplex PCR. Here the sample spans roughly 200,000 clones, roughly nine tenths being singletons. Sequences were obtained from blood. The chain employs TRBV9 and TRBJ2-2, with no clear D. The source is a man under 40 in good health. The CDR3 loop reads CASSVGTHTGELFF. As DNA, the CDR3 is TGTGCCAGCAGCGTAGGCACTCACACCGGGGAGCTGTTTTTT.